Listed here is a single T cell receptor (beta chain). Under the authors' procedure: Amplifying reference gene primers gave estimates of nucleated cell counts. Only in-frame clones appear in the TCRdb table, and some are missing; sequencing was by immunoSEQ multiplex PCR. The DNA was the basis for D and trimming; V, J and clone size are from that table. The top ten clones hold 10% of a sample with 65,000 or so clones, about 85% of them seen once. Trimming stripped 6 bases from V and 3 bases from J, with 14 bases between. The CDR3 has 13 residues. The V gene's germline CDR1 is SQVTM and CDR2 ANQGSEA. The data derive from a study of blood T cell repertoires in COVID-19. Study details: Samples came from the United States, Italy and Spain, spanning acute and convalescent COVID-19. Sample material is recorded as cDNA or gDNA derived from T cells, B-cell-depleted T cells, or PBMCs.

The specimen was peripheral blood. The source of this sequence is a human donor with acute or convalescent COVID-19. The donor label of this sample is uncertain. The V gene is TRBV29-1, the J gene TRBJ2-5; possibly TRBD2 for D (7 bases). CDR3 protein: CSVVRGPEETQYF. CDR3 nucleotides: TGCAGCGTCGTGCGGGGGCCCGAAGAGACCCAGTACTTC.